Below, 29 T cell receptor beta chains from the same sample are listed, as sequenced in a study of blood T cell repertoires in COVID-19. Some clones are missing from TCRdb's copy, which holds only in-frame ones; the method was immunoSEQ multiplex PCR. The sample lists some 220,000 clones, around 82% occurring once. The sequencing sample was made of peripheral blood. The receptors were sampled from a human donor in a cohort sampled during active COVID-19.

The gene calls are TRBV5-1 and TRBJ1-4; D not resolved. Germline V gives CDR1 SGHRS, CDR2 YFSETQ. Trimming removed 0 bases from V and 4 bases from J, with 10 bases in between. CDR3 length equals 15 residues. The CDR3 nucleotides are TGCGCCAGCAGCTTGGCCCCCAGCGATAATGAAAAACTGTTTTTT. Translated, it gives CASSLAPSDNEKLFF.

This clone was seen at least ten times. The V gene is TRBV24-1, the J gene TRBJ2-6; D is possibly TRBD2 (6 bases). Trimming took off 6 bases at V and 5 bases at J, with 13 bases between the two ends. CDR3 size: 15 residues. Looked up from germline, CDR1 is KGHDR and CDR2 is SFDVKD. The CDR3 DNA follows: TGTGCCACCAGTAACGGGGGTGGTAGGGCCAACGTCCTGACTTTC. Translated, it gives CATSNGGGRANVLTF.

The chain uses TRBV7-9 and TRBJ1-5, with TRBD1 matching 7 bases. The CDR3 runs 13 residues. The junction had 3 bases not matched to a gene; V was cut back by 5 bases and J by 5 bases. The V gene's germline CDR1 is SEHNR and CDR2 FQNEAQ (reference sequence). DNA for the CDR3: TGTGCCAGCAGCAACAGGGGAGATCAGCCCCAGCATTTT. Translating it yields CASSNRGDQPQHF.

The rearrangement joins TRBV7-2 to TRBJ1-3; unclear D gene. The CDR3 is made up of 14 amino acids. Germline-derived CDR1 and CDR2 are SGHTA and FQGNSA. Trimming removed 0 bases from V and 3 bases from J, with 6 bases in between. CDR3 sequence reads: CASSLAQVGNTIYF. The CDR3 region has the DNA TGTGCCAGCAGCTTAGCCCAGGTTGGAAACACCATATATTTT. Full variable domain (missing parts from reference TRBV7-2 and TRBJ1-3): GAGVSQSPSNKVTEKGKDVELRCDPISGHTALYWYRQSLGQGLEFLIYFQGNSAPDKSGLPSDRFSAERTGGSVSTLTIQRTQQEDSAVYLCASSLAQVGNTIYFGEGSWLTVV.

As concerns this clone: Other DNA sequences from this sample encode an identical CDR3 as well. The chain recombines TRBV19 with TRBJ2-7; D is perhaps TRBD1 (5 bases). The germline V gene has CDR1 LNHDA and CDR2 SQIVND (reference sequence). V was shortened by 3 bases and J by 1 base, with 10 bases between the two germline ends. This CDR3 is 14 amino acids long. The CDR3 nucleotides read TGTGCCAGTAGTATTCAAGACAGTTCCTACGAGCAGTACTTC. This codes for CASSIQDSSYEQYF.

As regards this clone: This specimen includes other DNA sequences encoding the same CDR3. The chain is built from TRBV19 and TRBJ1-1; D is uncertain. Trimming cost V 1 base and J 1 base, with 7 bases left between them. Germline V gene lookup returns CDR1 LNHDA and CDR2 SQIVND (reference sequence). CDR3 length: 14 residues. CDR3 coding DNA: TGTGCCAGTAGTATAGGTTACGGGAACACTGAAGCTTTCTTT. This sequence encodes CASSIGYGNTEAFF.

The gene calls are TRBV5-6 and TRBJ2-7; 7 bases line up with TRBD1. Germline lookup yields CDR1 SGHDT and CDR2 YYEEEE. V shed 6 bases, J shed 1 base, and the junction held 7 bases outside the gene matches. This CDR3 has 14 residues. The CDR3 sequence: CASTSTGSSYEQYF. The CDR3 DNA reads as TGTGCCAGCACCTCGACAGGGAGTTCCTACGAGCAGTACTTC.

This chain uses TRBV6-2 or TRBV6-3 with TRBJ2-3, with TRBD2 identical over 12 bases. Per the germline V gene, CDR1 is MNHEY and CDR2 is SVGEGT. The CDR3 spans 17 residues. V was clipped by 6 bases and J by 1 base; unmatched bases: 8. The CDR3 DNA reads as TGTGCCAGCAGCTATGGACTAGCGGGGCGTCGCACAGATACGCAGTATTTT. Encoded protein: CASSYGLAGRRTDTQYF.

Only one count was recorded for this clone. CDR3 sequence reads: CAINSRTDTQYF. DNA of the CDR3: TGTGCCATCAATTCCCGGACAGATACGCAGTATTTT. This rearrangement joins TRBV10-3 to TRBJ2-3; D ambiguous. The CDR3 runs 12 residues. The germline V gene encodes CDR1 ENHRY and CDR2 SYGVKD. V was shortened by 7 bases and J by 3 bases, with 8 bases between the two germline ends.

V gene TRBV3-1 (or the pseudogene TRBV3-2) combines with J gene TRBJ2-1, with D perhaps matching TRBD1 (6 bases). The ends were cut back, 1 base at V and 8 bases at J, with 18 bases in the middle. This CDR3 spans 16 amino acids. Germline V gene sequence: CDR1 LGHDT, CDR2 YNNKEL (reference sequence). The CDR3 region is CASSQGLEQGPHEQFF. The CDR3 DNA is TGTGCCAGCAGCCAAGGTTTGGAACAGGGCCCCCATGAGCAGTTCTTC.

This clone has more than one count but fewer than ten. This rearrangement joins TRBV19 to TRBJ2-7; possibly TRBD2 for D (5 bases). V gave up 1 base and J gave up 0 bases, with 7 bases separating them. This CDR3 has 14 residues. Germline CDR1 is LNHDA and CDR2 is SQIVND (reference sequence). This CDR3 reads CASSIAGNSYEQYF. The CDR3 coding sequence is TGTGCCAGTAGTATAGCGGGAAACTCCTACGAGCAGTACTTC. The complete variable domain, with remaining parts taken from reference TRBV19 and TRBJ2-7, reads DGGITQSPKYLFRKEGQNVTLSCEQNLNHDAMYWYRQDPGQGLRLIYYSQIVNDFQKGDIAEGYSVSREKKESFPLTVTSAQKNPTAFYLCASSIAGNSYEQYFGPGTRLTVT.

This clone was detected a few times. V is TRBV5-1 and J is TRBJ1-6, with 9 nucleotides matching TRBD1. CDR3 length: 15 amino acids. Per germline, CDR1 SGHRS and CDR2 YFSETQ. J lost 9 bases, V lost 3 bases, and 7 bases had no gene match. The CDR3 sequence: CASSSSDRGVSPLHF. Written as DNA, the CDR3 is TGCGCCAGCAGCTCCTCGGACAGGGGTGTTTCACCCCTCCACTTT.

There are many counts of this clone. The gene calls are TRBV7-8 and TRBJ1-5; possibly TRBD1 for D (5 bases). CDR1 SGHVS and CDR2 FQNEAQ come from the germline V gene. The CDR3 spans 15 residues. V lost 5 bases and J 0 bases, leaving 11 bases between the germline ends. CDR3 coding DNA: TGTGCCAGCAGCGCAGGGTACGGTAGCAATCAGCCCCAGCATTTT. This codes for CASSAGYGSNQPQHF.

The CDR3 DNA follows: TGTGCCAGCAGTTCCAGGGGCACTGAAGCTTTCTTT. Its translation is CASSSRGTEAFF. The rearrangement links TRBV12-3 or TRBV12-4 to TRBJ1-1, with TRBD1 as a possible D gene (6 bases). The CDR3 totals 12 residues. Between the trimmed V and J ends, which lost 4 bases and 4 bases, there was a span of 7 bases.

This clone was detected once. The rearrangement links TRBV19 to TRBJ1-2; maybe TRBD1 (5 bases). V was shortened by 4 bases and J by 3 bases, with 12 bases between the two germline ends. This CDR3 contains 14 residues. Germline-derived CDR1 and CDR2 are LNHDA and SQIVND (reference sequence). In DNA form, the CDR3 reads TGTGCCAGTAGTACGATGACAGCCGACTATGGCTACACCTTC. It is translated as CASSTMTADYGYTF.

This clone has just a few counts. V gene TRBV6-4 combines with J gene TRBJ1-1, with a tentative D call TRBD1 (6 bases). Trimming stripped 7 bases from V and 4 bases from J, with 10 bases between. This CDR3 region has 12 residues. The V gene's germline CDR1 is MRHNA and CDR2 SNTAGT. In DNA form, the CDR3 reads TGTGCCAGCAAAGGGGGGGGCACTGAAGCTTTCTTT. Amino acid sequence: CASKGGGTEAFF.

This clone was recorded only once. The genes are TRBV6-1 and TRBJ1-2; no firm D call. The length of the CDR3 is 14 residues. Germline V gene lookup returns CDR1 MNHNS and CDR2 SASEGT. Trimming removed 1 base from V and 4 bases from J, with 10 bases in between. The CDR3 reads CASSEDGRPYGYTF. The CDR3 DNA is TGTGCCAGCAGTGAAGACGGGAGACCCTATGGCTACACCTTC.

The chain has TRBV7-8 and TRBJ2-5; tentative D call: TRBD2 (6 bases). The germline V and J ends were trimmed by 4 bases and 5 bases, with 23 bases remaining between them. The CDR3 totals 17 residues. Germline-derived CDR1 and CDR2 are SGHVS and FQNEAQ. The CDR3 is CASSSVGLIRIWETQYF. In nucleotides, the CDR3 is TGTGCCAGCAGCTCTGTGGGACTTATTCGGATATGGGAGACCCAGTACTTC. The full variable domain, rest sourced from reference TRBV7-8 and TRBJ2-5, is GAGVSQSPRYKVAKRGQDVALRCDPISGHVSLFWYQQALGQGPEFLTYFQNEAQLDKSGLPSDRFFAERPEGSVSTLKIQRTQQEDSAVYLCASSSVGLIRIWETQYFGPGTRLLVL.

The chain combines TRBV9 with TRBJ1-6; possibly TRBD1 for D (5 bases). The V gene lost 4 bases and the J gene lost 1 base, with 12 bases spanning the gap. This CDR3 is built from 16 residues. Germline V gene lookup returns CDR1 SGDLS and CDR2 YYNGEE. The CDR3 reads CASSPRGASYNSPLHF. CDR3 coding DNA: TGTGCCAGCAGCCCAAGGGGCGCGTCCTATAATTCACCCCTCCACTTT. Combining the CDR3 with reference TRBV9 and TRBJ1-6 gives the whole variable domain DSGVTQTPKHLITATGQRVTLRCSPRSGDLSVYWYQQSLDQGLQFLIQYYNGEERAKGNILERFSAQQFPDLHSELNLSSLELGDSALYFCASSPRGASYNSPLHFGNGTRLTVT.

The rearrangement uses TRBV28 and TRBJ2-3, with D perhaps matching TRBD1 (6 bases). The CDR3 sequence is 13 residues long. Trimming cost V 6 bases and J 5 bases, with 12 bases left between them. The germline V gene has CDR1 MDHEN and CDR2 SYDVKM. Here the CDR3 DNA reads TGTGCCAGCAGGCAAACAGGGTTAGATACGCAGTATTTT. This encodes CASRQTGLDTQYF.

The rearrangement uses TRBV5-5 and TRBJ2-1; D might be TRBD1 (5 bases). CDR1 and CDR2 from the germline V gene are SGHKS and YYEKEE (reference sequence). V lost 4 bases and J 5 bases, leaving 19 bases between the germline ends. This CDR3 comprises 16 residues. The CDR3 loop reads CASSPSPQGRHNEQFF. CDR3 sequence (DNA): TGTGCCAGCAGCCCCTCCCCGCAGGGTCGACACAATGAGCAGTTCTTC.

The chain combines TRBV18 with TRBJ1-3; no reliable D call. Trimming cost V 2 bases and J 0 bases, with 11 bases left between them. The CDR3 is 16 amino acids. CDR1 and CDR2 from the germline V gene are KGHSH and LQKENI. As DNA, the CDR3 is TGTGCCAGCTCACCAGGGCCAGCCAACTCTGGAAACACCATATATTTT. It yields the protein CASSPGPANSGNTIYF.

This sequence joins TRBV24-1 and TRBJ2-1, with 10 bases aligning to TRBD2. Germline V gene data show CDR1 as KGHDR and CDR2 as SFDVKD. The CDR3 is made up of 16 amino acids. V was pared by 4 bases and J by 6 bases, with 8 bases of the junction left unmatched. DNA for the CDR3: TGTGCCACCAGTGACCGTCAGCGGGAGGGCCGCAATGAGCAGTTCTTC. As protein: CATSDRQREGRNEQFF.

The chain joins TRBV5-1 to TRBJ1-4, with D possibly TRBD1 on 5 matching bases. The length of the CDR3 is 15 residues. Germline CDR1 reads SGHRS; CDR2 reads YFSETQ. Trimming took 0 bases from V and 8 from J, leaving 14 bases between them. The CDR3 here is CASSLVGGVGEKLFF. CDR3 DNA: TGCGCCAGCAGCTTGGTAGGAGGGGTAGGCGAAAAACTGTTTTTT.

The rearrangement uses TRBV5-4 and TRBJ1-2, with TRBD1 as a possible D gene (6 bases). Trimming stripped 4 bases from V and 4 bases from J, with 14 bases between. The CDR3 spans 14 residues. Germline V gene lookup returns CDR1 SGHNT and CDR2 YYREEE (reference sequence). The CDR3 loop is CASSADRTGYGYTF. The DNA for the CDR3 is TGTGCCAGCAGCGCCGACAGGACGGGCTATGGCTACACCTTC. Full variable domain (outside the CDR3, taken from reference TRBV5-4 and TRBJ1-2): ETGVTQSPTHLIKTRGQQVTLRCSSQSGHNTVSWYQQALGQGPQFIFQYYREEENGRGNFPPRFSGLQFPNYSSELNVNALELDDSALYLCASSADRTGYGYTFGSGTRLTVV.

The genes are TRBV5-5 and TRBJ1-4, with TRBD1 as a possible D gene (5 bases). The length of the CDR3 is 15 residues. Per the germline V gene, CDR1 is SGHKS and CDR2 is YYEKEE (reference sequence). V dropped 0 bases and J dropped 8 bases, with 14 bases sitting between them. The chain's CDR3 is CASSLEGVLGEKLFF. Here the CDR3 DNA reads TGTGCCAGCAGCTTGGAAGGGGTTCTAGGGGAAAAACTGTTTTTT.

The rearrangement joins TRBV10-3 to TRBJ1-6; tentative D call: TRBD1 (5 bases). V lost 6 bases to trimming and J lost 9 bases, with 15 bases between them. The CDR3 runs 14 residues. Germline V CDR1 and CDR2: ENHRY, SYGVKD. CDR3 residues: CAIRDQGGGSPLHF. CDR3 DNA sequence: TGTGCCATCAGGGACCAGGGAGGTGGTTCACCCCTCCACTTT.

This clone was detected only once. The J gene is TRBJ2-7, the V gene TRBV5-1, with 8 bases lining up with TRBD2. The CDR3 is made up of 14 amino acids. CDR1 is SGHRS and CDR2 is YFSETQ in the germline V gene. Unmatched junction bases numbered 6, after V lost 5 bases and J lost 2 bases. Here the CDR3 reads CASRKPGLAYEQYF. The CDR3 coding sequence is TGCGCCAGCAGGAAACCGGGACTAGCCTACGAGCAGTACTTC.

V usage is TRBV24-1 and J usage is TRBJ1-2; TRBD1 agrees at 7 bases. The CDR3 has 14 residues. Germline CDR1 and CDR2: KGHDR and SFDVKD. The J segment lost 2 bases and the V segment lost 4 bases, leaving 3 bases of the junction unmatched. CDR3: CATSDPTGNYGYTF. In nucleotides, the CDR3 is TGTGCCACCAGTGACCCGACAGGGAACTATGGCTACACCTTC.